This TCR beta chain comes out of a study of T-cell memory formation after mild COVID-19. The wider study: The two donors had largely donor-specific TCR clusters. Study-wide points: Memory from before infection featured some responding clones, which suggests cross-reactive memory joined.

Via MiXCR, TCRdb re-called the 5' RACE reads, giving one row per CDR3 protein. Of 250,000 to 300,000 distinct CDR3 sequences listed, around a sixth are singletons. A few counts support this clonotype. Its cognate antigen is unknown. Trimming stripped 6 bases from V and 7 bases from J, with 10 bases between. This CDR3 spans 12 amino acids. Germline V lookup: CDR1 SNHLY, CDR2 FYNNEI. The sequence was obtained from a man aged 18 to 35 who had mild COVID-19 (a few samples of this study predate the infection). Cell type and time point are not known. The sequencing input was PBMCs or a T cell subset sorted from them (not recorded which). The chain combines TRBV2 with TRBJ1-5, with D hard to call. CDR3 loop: CASRLTGQPQHF. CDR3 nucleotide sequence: TGTGCCAGCAGGTTAACGGGGCAGCCCCAGCATTTT.